This paragraph covers one T cell receptor beta chain sequence. Its cognate antigen is unknown. Repertoires were generated with immunoSEQ multiplex PCR, while TCRdb's copy carries only in-frame clones and drops some. The sample yields 410,000 or so clones, over 80% seen once. The treatment: 19 received Ad26.COV2.S at low or high dose, single or two shots; 5 received placebo; per-sample allocation not given. Sampling happened 63 days after the first vaccine or placebo injection. The data stem from a study of Ad26.COV2.S vaccination and SARS-CoV-2 variants. Study-level background: Participant was drawn from the COV1001 Ad26.COV2.S trial arm.

In germline, CDR1 is MNHEY, CDR2 SMNVEV (reference sequence). The V end lost 4 bases, the J end lost 0 bases, and 7 bases lay between the germline ends. The CDR3 runs to 14 residues. The study's findings and limits: Non-spike TCR breadth did not differ much between vaccine and placebo recipients. It was vaccine recipients, not placebo recipients, who had the higher spike-specific TCR breadth.

Sample: peripheral blood, taken in a trial of Ad26.COV2.S vaccine versus placebo. The rearrangement uses TRBV27 and TRBJ1-5; weak D call: TRBD1 (5 bases). This TCR was sampled from a person between 18 and 60 years old who received the Ad26.COV2.S COVID-19 vaccine or a placebo. This CDR3 reads CASSWGNSNQPQHF. The CDR3, as DNA: TGTGCCAGCAGTTGGGGGAATAGCAATCAGCCCCAGCATTTT.